The clone carrying this TCR beta chain was counted ten times or more. This specimen comes from a study of blood T cell repertoires in COVID-19. On the study more broadly: The United States, Italy and Spain supplied acute and convalescent COVID-19 samples.

TCRdb's copy holds only in-frame clones and misses some; the assay was immunoSEQ multiplex PCR. Here the sample spans fewer than 200,000 clones, approximately 86% being singletons. CDR3 length equals 12 residues. Between the trimmed V and J ends, which lost 3 bases and 8 bases, there was a span of 8 bases. Study members were between roughly 18 and 100 years old and lived in some 26 US regions. Each participant's cohort was designated according to participant-reported clinical history. The chain couples TRBV12-3 or TRBV12-4 to TRBJ2-1; no clear D. Sequencing was done on a sample of PBMCs or T cells enriched from blood (not recorded which). This TCR was sampled from a woman between 55 and 75 years old with acute COVID-19. Here the CDR3 reads CASSFSQDEQFF. CDR3 in DNA: TGTGCCAGCAGTTTCTCCCAGGATGAGCAGTTCTTC.